The text below deals with one T cell receptor (beta chain). Its specificity is unknown. The sample's treatment: roughly 20 received Ad26.COV2.S at low or high dose, single or two shots; several received placebo; per-sample allocation not given. Samples analyzed were those drawn on day 63 after the first vaccine or placebo injection. This sample was included in a study of Ad26.COV2.S vaccination and SARS-CoV-2 variants. Whole-study findings and limits: Recipients given vaccine exceeded placebo recipients in spike-specific TCR breadth.

The table came from immunoSEQ multiplex PCR; TCRdb's copy has only in-frame clones and leaves some out. The sample carries a few hundred thousand clones, approximately 83% recorded once. The clonotype comes from a person between 18 and 65 years old who received the Ad26.COV2.S COVID-19 vaccine or a placebo. Sequenced material: peripheral blood, taken in a trial of Ad26.COV2.S vaccine versus placebo.

The CDR3 loop is CASSPTGLAGGPEQFF. Written as DNA, the CDR3 is TGTGCCAGCTCACCCACGGGACTAGCGGGGGGCCCTGAGCAGTTCTTC. The chain joins TRBV18 to TRBJ2-1, with 15 bases fitting TRBD2. Per germline, CDR1 KGHSH and CDR2 LQKENI. The CDR3 loop spans 16 amino acids. Trimming removed 3 bases from V and 9 bases from J; junction bases left unmatched: 6.